The present T cell receptor (beta chain) was sequenced within a study of cytomegalovirus exposure and HLA in healthy donors. Study-wide findings and caveats: The study listed some 160 cytomegalovirus-associated TCR beta chains. It was shown in a later analysis that HLA-associated TCR beta chains were more clonally expanded than other, equally common chains.

All donors participated as healthy donors of bone marrow. Amplification used 60 Vbeta primers and 13 Jbeta primers. The protocol was immunoSEQ multiplex PCR, while the TCRdb copy is restricted to in-frame clones and leaves out a portion. The table lists under 200,000 clones, roughly 13% of them singletons. This clone was picked up a small number of times. The antigen is not known. This TCR derives from a man in his fifties or sixties in good health and CMV-seropositive. Sequencing was done on a sample of PBMCs.

CDR3 region: CASSLTGSYGYTF. CDR3 DNA sequence: TGCGCCAGCAGCCTTACTGGGAGCTATGGCTACACCTTC. The chain is built from TRBV4-1 and TRBJ1-2; D remains unclear. The CDR3 has 13 residues. Germline lookup yields CDR1 MGHRA and CDR2 YSYEKL. V was trimmed by 4 bases and J by 4 bases, leaving 10 bases between them.